This TCR beta chain was sequenced for a study of blood T cells in healthy people across ages. Regarding the study as a whole: Higher naive T cell percentage went strongly together with higher TCR beta diversity.

Of note for this clonotype: As yet, its antigen is unknown.

Using a J-beta primer mix together with a sample-barcoded 5' primer, a second PCR was run for about 6 to 11 cycles. TCRdb re-analysed the 5' RACE reads in MiXCR, keeping a single row per CDR3 protein. The sample has 800,000 to 950,000 distinct CDR3 sequences, about 48% seen once. The donors, healthy Caucasians from Russia, were aged roughly 6 to 90. Every sample had a minimum of 6.5 million PBMCs isolated. From germline, CDR1 is LGHNA and CDR2 YNFKEQ. The CDR3 is 14 residues long. V dropped 4 bases and J dropped 7 bases, with 16 bases sitting between them. This chain links TRBV4-2 with TRBJ1-1, with D perhaps TRBD1 (6 bases). The sequence was collected from a man aged 25-40 years in good health. Sequencing was performed on blood. The CDR3 sequence is CASSPVQGSGEAFF. The DNA of the CDR3 is TGTGCCAGCAGCCCCGTTCAGGGGTCCGGTGAAGCTTTCTTT.